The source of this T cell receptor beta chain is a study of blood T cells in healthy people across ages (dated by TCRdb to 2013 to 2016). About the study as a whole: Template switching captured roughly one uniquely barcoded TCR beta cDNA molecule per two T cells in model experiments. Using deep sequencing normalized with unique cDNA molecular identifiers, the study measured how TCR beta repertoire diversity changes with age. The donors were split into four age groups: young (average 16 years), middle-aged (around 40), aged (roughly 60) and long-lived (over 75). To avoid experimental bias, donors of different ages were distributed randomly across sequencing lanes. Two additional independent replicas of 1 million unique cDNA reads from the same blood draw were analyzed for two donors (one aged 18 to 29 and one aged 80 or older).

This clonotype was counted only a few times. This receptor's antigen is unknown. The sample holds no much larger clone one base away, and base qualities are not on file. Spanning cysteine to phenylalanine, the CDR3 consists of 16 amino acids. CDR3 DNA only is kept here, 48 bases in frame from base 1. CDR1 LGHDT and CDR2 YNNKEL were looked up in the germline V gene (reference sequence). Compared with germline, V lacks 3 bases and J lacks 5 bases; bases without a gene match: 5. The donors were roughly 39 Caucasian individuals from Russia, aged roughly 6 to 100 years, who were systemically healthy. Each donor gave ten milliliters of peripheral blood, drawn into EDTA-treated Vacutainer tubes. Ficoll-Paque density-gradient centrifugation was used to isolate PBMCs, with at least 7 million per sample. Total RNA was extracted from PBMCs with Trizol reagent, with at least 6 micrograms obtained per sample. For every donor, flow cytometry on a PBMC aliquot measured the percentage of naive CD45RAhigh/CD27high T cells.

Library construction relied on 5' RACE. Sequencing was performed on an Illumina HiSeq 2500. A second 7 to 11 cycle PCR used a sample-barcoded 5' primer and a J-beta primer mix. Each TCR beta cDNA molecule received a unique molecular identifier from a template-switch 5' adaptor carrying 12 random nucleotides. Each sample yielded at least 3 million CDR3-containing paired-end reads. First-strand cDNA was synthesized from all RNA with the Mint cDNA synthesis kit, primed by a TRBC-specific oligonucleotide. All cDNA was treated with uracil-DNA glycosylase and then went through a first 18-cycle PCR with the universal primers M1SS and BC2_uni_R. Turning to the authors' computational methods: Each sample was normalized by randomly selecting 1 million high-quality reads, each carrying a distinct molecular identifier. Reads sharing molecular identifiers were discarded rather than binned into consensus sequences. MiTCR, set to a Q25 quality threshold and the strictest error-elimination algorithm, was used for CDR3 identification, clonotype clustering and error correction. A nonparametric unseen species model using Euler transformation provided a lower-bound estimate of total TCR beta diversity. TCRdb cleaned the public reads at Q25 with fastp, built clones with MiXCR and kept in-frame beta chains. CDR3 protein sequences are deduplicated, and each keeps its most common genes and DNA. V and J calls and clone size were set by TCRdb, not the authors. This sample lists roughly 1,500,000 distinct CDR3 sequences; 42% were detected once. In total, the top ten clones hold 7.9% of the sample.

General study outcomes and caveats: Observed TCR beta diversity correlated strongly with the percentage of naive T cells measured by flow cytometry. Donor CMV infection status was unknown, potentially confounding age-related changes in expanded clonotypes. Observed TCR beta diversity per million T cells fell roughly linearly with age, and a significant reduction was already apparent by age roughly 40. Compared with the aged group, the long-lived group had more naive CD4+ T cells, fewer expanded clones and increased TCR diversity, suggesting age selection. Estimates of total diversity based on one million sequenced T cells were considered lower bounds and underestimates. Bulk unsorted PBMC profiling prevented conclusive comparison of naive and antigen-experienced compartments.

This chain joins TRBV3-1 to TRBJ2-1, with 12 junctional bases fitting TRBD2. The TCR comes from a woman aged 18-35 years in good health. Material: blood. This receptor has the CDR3 CASSHWTSGENNEQFF. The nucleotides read TGTGCCAGCAGCCACTGGACTAGCGGGGAGAACAATGAGCAGTTCTTC.